The source of this T cell receptor (beta chain) is a study of T-cell reconstitution after alpha-beta-depleted transplantation in children listed by TCRdb under 2016. In terms of the full investigation: The study quantitatively tracked T-cell immune reconstitution after TCRalphabeta/CD19-depleted allogeneic hematopoietic cell transplantation in children using TCR repertoire profiling.

This clonotype was observed many times. What this receptor recognizes is not known. No base quality values were provided; no much bigger clone lies one nucleotide off. CDR3 length: 16 amino acids, cysteine to phenylalanine. Only CDR3 DNA remains: 48 bases, in frame from the first base. Taken from the germline V gene, the CDR1 and CDR2 loops are SGHRS and YFSETQ. Trimming at the junction amounts to 0 bases on V and 6 bases on J, and the germline ends lie 17 bases apart. On the study overall, not on this receptor specifically: Hyperexpanded clone frequencies declined over subsequent months; after one year, T-cell counts and TCRbeta diversity were mostly attributed to newly produced T cells. In some patients, the high TCRbeta diversity seen at day 60 was put down to recipient T cells and intrathymic progenitors that had survived conditioning. The apparently early alphabetaT-cell count recovery about two months after transplant was reportedly dependent on only several hundred rapidly expanded clones derived from non-depleted graft cells.

The treatment or condition label of this sample denotes: allogeneic hematopoietic cell transplantation with graft depleted of TCRalphabeta T cells and CD19 B cells. Transplant recipients were children who received TCRalphabeta/CD19-depleted allogeneic hematopoietic cell grafts. Libraries came from PCR. Sequencing was carried out with an Illumina HiSeq 2500. TCR libraries were prepared with molecular barcoding, using unique molecular identifiers to normalize TCRbeta repertoire quantification. In TCRdb, the public reads were trimmed at Q25 with fastp and aligned with MiXCR, with productive beta chains retained. One record per CDR3 amino acid sequence lists the most common genes and DNA. The sample profile shows roughly 300,000 distinct CDR3 sequences; more than 9% of them were found once. Around 22% of the sample goes to the ten largest clones.

The receptor comes from a male patient aged 2 to 10 who had a stem cell transplant for chronic granulomatous disease, so the T cells may come from the graft donor. The sample was peripheral blood, taken 180 days after TCRalphabeta/CD19-depleted stem cell transplant. The chain uses TRBV5-1 and TRBJ2-3; the D gene is tentatively TRBD1 or TRBD2, each matching 6 bases. The CDR3 is CASSLVSGAFSDTQYF. The DNA sequence follows: TGCGCCAGCAGCTTGGTGTCGGGGGCCTTTTCGGATACGCAGTATTTT.